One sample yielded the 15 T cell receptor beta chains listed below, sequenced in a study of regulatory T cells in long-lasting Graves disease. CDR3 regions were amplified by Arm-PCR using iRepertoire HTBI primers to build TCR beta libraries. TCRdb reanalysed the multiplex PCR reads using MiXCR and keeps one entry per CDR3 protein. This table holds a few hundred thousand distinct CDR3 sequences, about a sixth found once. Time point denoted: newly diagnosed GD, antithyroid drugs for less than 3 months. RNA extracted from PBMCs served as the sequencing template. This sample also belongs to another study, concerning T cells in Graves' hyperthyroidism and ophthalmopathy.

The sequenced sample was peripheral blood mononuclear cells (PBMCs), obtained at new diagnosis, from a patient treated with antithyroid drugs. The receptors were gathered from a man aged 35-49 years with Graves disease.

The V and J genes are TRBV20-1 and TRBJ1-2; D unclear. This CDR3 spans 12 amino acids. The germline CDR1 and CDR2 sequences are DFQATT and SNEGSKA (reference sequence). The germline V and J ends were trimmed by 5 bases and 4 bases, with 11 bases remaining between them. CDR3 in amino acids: CSASESTYGYTF. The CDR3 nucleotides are TGCAGTGCTTCCGAGAGTACCTATGGCTACACCTTC.

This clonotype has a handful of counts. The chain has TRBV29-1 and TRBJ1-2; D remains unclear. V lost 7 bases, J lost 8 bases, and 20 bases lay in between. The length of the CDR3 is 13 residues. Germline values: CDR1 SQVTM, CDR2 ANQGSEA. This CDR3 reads CSAGGQVSGGYTF. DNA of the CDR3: TGCAGCGCCGGAGGGCAGGTGTCGGGGGGCTACACCTTC.

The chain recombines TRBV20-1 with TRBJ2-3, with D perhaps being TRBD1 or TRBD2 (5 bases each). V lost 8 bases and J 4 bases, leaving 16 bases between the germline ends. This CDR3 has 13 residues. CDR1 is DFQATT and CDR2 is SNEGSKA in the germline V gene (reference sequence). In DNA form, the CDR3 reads TGCAGTCCCGCTACCGGGGCCCCAGATACGCAGTATTTT. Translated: CSPATGAPDTQYF.

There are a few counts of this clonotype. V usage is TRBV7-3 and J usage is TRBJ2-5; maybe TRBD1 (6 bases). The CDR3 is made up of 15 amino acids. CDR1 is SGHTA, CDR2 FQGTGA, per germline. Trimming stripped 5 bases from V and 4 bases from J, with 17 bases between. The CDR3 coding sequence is TGTGCCAGCAGCCCCGTGGGACACCTCGGAGAGACCCAGTACTTC. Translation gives CASSPVGHLGETQYF.

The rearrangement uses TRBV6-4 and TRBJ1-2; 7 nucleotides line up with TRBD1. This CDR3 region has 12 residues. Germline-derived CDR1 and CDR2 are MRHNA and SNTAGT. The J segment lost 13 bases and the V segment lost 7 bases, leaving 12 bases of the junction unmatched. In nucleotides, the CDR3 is TGTGCCAGCACCCCGACAGGGAGCGGGTCCACCTTC. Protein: CASTPTGSGSTF.

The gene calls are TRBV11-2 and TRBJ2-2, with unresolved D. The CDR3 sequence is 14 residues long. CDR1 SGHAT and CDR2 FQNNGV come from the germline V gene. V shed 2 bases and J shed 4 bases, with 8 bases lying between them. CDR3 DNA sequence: TGTGCCAGCAGCTTAAGTAGGGTCACCGGGGAGCTGTTTTTT. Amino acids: CASSLSRVTGELFF.

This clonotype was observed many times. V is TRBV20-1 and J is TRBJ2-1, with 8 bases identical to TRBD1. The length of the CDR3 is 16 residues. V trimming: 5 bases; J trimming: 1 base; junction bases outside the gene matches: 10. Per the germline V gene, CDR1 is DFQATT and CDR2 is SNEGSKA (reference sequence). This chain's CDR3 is CSAQHRQGRSYNEQFF. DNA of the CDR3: TGCAGTGCTCAACATCGACAGGGGAGATCCTACAATGAGCAGTTCTTC.

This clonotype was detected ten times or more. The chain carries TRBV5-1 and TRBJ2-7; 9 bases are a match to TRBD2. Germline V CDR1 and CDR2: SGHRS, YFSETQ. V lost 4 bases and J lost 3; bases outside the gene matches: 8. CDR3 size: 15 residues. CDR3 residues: CASSAQLAGDYEQYF. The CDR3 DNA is TGCGCCAGCAGCGCACAACTAGCGGGCGACTACGAGCAGTACTTC.

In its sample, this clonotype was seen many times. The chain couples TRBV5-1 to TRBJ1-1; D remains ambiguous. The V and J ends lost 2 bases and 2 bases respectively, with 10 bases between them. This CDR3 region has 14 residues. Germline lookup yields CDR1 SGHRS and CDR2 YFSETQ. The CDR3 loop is CASSLFTSNTEAFF. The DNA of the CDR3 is TGCGCCAGCAGCTTATTCACAAGCAACACTGAAGCTTTCTTT.

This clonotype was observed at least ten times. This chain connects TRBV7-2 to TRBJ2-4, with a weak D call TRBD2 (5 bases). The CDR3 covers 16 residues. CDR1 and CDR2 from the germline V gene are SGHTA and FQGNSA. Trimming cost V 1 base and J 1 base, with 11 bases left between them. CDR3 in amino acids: CASSLGPGGAKNIQYF. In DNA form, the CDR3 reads TGTGCCAGCAGCTTAGGCCCTGGCGGGGCCAAAAACATTCAGTACTTC.

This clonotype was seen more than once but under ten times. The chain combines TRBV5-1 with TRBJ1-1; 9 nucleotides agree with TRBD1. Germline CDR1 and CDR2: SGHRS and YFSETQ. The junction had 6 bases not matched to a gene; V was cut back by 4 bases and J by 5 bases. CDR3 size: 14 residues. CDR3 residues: CASSITGGWTEAFF. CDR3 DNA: TGCGCCAGCAGCATCACAGGGGGCTGGACTGAAGCTTTCTTT.

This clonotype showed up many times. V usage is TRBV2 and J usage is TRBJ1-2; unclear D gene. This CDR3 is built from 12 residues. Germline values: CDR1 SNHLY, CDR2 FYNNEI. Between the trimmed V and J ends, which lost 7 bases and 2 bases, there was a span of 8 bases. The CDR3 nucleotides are TGTGCCAGCAAACGGAGCAACTATGGCTACACCTTC. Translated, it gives CASKRSNYGYTF.

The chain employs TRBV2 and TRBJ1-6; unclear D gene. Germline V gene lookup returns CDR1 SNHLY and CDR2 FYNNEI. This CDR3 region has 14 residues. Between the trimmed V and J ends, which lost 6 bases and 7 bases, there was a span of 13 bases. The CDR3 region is CASSLYTGNSPLHF. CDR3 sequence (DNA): TGTGCCAGCAGCTTGTATACGGGGAATTCACCCCTCCACTTT.

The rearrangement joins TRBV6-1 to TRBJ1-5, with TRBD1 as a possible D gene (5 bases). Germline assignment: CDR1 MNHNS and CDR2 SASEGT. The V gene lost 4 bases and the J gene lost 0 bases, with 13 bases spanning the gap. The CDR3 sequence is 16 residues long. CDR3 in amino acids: CASSAPGPFSNQPQHF. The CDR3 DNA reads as TGTGCCAGCAGTGCCCCGGGACCCTTTAGCAATCAGCCCCAGCATTTT.

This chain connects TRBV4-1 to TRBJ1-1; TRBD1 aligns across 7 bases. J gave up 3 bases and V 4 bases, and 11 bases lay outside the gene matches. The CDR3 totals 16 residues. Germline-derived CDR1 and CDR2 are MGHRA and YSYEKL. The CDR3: CASSPRGQGGYTEAFF. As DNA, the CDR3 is TGCGCCAGCAGCCCCAGGGGTCAGGGGGGCTACACTGAAGCTTTCTTT.